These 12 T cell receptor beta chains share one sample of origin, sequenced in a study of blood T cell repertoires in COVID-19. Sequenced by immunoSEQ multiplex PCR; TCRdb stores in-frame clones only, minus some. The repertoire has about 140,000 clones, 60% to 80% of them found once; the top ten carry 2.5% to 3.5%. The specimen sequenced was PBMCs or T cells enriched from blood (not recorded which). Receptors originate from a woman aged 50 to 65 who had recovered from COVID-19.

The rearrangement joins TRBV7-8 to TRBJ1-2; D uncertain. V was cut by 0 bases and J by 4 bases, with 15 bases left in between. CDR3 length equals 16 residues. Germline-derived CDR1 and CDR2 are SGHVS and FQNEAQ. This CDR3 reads CASSLAPGLRAYGYTF. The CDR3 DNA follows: TGTGCCAGCAGCTTAGCGCCAGGACTGCGGGCCTATGGCTACACCTTC.

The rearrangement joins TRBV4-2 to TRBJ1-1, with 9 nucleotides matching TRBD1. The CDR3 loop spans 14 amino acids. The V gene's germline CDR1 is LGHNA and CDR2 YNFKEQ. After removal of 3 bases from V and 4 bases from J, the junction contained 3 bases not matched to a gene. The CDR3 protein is CASSQGQGGTEAFF. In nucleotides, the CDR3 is TGTGCCAGCAGCCAGGGACAGGGAGGCACTGAAGCTTTCTTT.

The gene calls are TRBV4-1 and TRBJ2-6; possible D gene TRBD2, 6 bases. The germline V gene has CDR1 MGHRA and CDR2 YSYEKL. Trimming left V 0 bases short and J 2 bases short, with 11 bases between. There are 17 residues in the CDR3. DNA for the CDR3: TGCGCCAGCAGCCAAGATGATGGGGGGACTGGGGCCAACGTCCTGACTTTC. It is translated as CASSQDDGGTGANVLTF.

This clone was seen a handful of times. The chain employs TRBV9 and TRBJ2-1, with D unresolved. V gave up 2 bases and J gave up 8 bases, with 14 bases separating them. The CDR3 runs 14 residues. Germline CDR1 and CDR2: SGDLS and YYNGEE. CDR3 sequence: CASSVRVTKDEQFF. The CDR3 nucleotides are TGTGCCAGCAGCGTCAGAGTGACAAAGGATGAGCAGTTCTTC.

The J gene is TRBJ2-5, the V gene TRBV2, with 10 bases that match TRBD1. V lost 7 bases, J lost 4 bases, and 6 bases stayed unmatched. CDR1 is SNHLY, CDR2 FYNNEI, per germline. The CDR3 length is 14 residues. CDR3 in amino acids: CASMRQGAGETQYF. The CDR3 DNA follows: TGTGCCAGCATGAGACAGGGGGCCGGAGAGACCCAGTACTTC.

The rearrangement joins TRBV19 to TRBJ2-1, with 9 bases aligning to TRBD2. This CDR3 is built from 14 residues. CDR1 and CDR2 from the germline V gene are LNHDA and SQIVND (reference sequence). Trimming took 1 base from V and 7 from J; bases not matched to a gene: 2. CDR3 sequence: CASSIVSGGNEQFF. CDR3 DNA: TGTGCCAGTAGTATAGTTAGCGGGGGTAATGAGCAGTTCTTC.

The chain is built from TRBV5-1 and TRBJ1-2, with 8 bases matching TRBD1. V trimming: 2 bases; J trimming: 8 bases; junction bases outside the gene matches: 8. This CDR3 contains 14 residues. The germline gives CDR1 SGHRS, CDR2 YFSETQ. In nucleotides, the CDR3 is TGCGCCAGCAGCTTAAACGGACAGGGAGAGGGCTACACCTTC. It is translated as CASSLNGQGEGYTF.

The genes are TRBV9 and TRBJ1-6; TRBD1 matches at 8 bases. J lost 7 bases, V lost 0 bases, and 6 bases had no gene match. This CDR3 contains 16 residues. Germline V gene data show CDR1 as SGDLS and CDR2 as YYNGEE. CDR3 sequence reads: CASSVAPGGSNSPLHF. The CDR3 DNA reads TGTGCCAGCAGCGTAGCGCCAGGGGGCAGCAATTCACCCCTCCACTTT. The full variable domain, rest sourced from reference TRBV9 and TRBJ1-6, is DSGVTQTPKHLITATGQRVTLRCSPRSGDLSVYWYQQSLDQGLQFLIQYYNGEERAKGNILERFSAQQFPDLHSELNLSSLELGDSALYFCASSVAPGGSNSPLHFGNGTRLTVT.

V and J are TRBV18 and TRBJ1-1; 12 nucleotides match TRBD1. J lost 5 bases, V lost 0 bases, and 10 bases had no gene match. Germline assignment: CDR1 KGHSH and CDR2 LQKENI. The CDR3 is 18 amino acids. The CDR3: CASSPPGFGGQGATEAFF. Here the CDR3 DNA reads TGTGCCAGCTCACCACCGGGGTTCGGGGGACAGGGGGCTACTGAAGCTTTCTTT.

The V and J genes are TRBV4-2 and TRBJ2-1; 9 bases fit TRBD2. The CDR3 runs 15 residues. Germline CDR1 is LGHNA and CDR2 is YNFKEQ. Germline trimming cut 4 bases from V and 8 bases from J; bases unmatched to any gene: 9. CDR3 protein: CASSPAGTSFDEQFF. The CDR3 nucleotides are TGTGCCAGCAGCCCCGCCGGGACTAGCTTCGATGAGCAGTTCTTC.

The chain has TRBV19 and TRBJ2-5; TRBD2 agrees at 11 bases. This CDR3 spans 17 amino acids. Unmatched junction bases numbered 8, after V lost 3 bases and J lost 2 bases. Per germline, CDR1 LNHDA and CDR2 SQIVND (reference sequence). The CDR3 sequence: CASSIQSSGGKQETQYF. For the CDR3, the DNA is TGTGCCAGTAGTATCCAGTCTAGCGGGGGGAAACAAGAGACCCAGTACTTC.

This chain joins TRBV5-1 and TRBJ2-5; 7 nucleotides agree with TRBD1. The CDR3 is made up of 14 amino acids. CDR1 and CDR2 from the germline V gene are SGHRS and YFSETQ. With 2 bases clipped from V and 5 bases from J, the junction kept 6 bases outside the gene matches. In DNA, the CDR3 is TGCGCCAGCAGCTTCCCGACAGGGAAGGAGACCCAGTACTTC. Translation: CASSFPTGKETQYF. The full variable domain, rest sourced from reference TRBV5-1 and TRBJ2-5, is KAGVTQTPRYLIKTRGQQVTLSCSPISGHRSVSWYQQTPGQGLQFLFEYFSETQRNKGNFPGRFSGRQFSNSRSEMNVSTLELGDSALYLCASSFPTGKETQYFGPGTRLLVL.